This TCR beta chain was sequenced in a study of cytomegalovirus exposure and HLA in healthy donors. Study-level information: Earlier, 150 million to 200 million T cells were analyzed, and some 120 million unique TCR beta sequences were found among them. Within the Caucasian-associated ancestry cluster were around 81% of the approximately 390 genotyped donors. Study conclusions and caveats: The productive fraction for most TCR beta V segments was about 87% or about 30% in an earlier analysis.

Germline V CDR1 and CDR2: MDHEN, SYDVKM. V was clipped by 6 bases and J by 1 base, with 13 bases between them. This CDR3 contains 15 residues. Primers for the PCR totalled 60 Vbeta and 13 Jbeta. Sequencing used immunoSEQ multiplex PCR; TCRdb keeps in-frame clones, though not all of them. The sample lists 200,000 or so clones, 82% occurring once. As regards this clone: Its target is unknown.

The chain employs TRBV28 and TRBJ1-3; D is uncertain. The sequencing sample was made of PBMCs. The receptor comes from a woman between 40 and 50 years old in good health and CMV-seronegative. CDR3 coding DNA: TGTGCCAGCAGCCTATTCTTAGCTTCTGGAAACACCATATATTTT. Translated: CASSLFLASGNTIYF.